This TCR beta chain was identified in a study of regulatory T cells in long-lasting Graves disease. Germline V CDR1 and CDR2: DFQATT, SNEGSKA (reference sequence). CDR3 length equals 15 residues. V was clipped by 4 bases and J by 3 bases, with 19 bases between them. This clonotype appeared many times. Time point denoted: newly diagnosed GD, antithyroid drugs for less than 3 months. Researchers made the TCR library from RNA that was extracted from PBMCs. HTBI primers from iRepertoire and Arm-PCR of CDR3 regions yielded the TCR beta libraries. Using its own MiXCR run on the multiplex PCR reads, TCRdb lists one record per CDR3 protein. The data hold a few hundred thousand distinct CDR3 sequences, with about 18% observed a single time.

The TCR originated in a female donor with Graves disease. The sequencing here drew on peripheral blood mononuclear cells (PBMCs), taken at new diagnosis, from a patient treated with antithyroid drugs. V and J are TRBV20-1 and TRBJ2-7; TRBD2 is a possible D gene (5 bases). The CDR3 DNA follows: TGCAGTGCTACTGCTTCGGGGATCGGGCTCTACGAGCAGTACTTC. It specifies CSATASGIGLYEQYF.